This TCR beta chain originates from a study of T cells in women clearing cervical HPV infection. HPV was found by MY09/MY11 PCR and dot-blot genotyping. Using immunoSEQ multiplex PCR, the repertoire was profiled, and TCRdb retains in-frame clones only, with some absent. The specimen's table records tens of thousands of clones. V gave up 3 bases and J gave up 7 bases; unmatched junction bases: 11. The CDR3 is 15 amino acids. Germline CDR1 SGHAT, CDR2 FQNNGV. Note on this clone: The CDR3 is cut off 3 residues early in the read; its end comes from the germline J gene.

The V and J genes are TRBV11-2 and TRBJ1-1; 7 nucleotides agree with TRBD1. This receptor was taken from a woman between 18 and 75 years old with a cervical HPV16 infection that either progressed to CIN3+ or cleared (not recorded which). Sequenced: blood buffy coat. The DNA read from the CDR3 is TGTGCCAGCAGCTTTAGGGGCGACAGGGATTTTGAA. Translating gives CASSFRGDRDFE. The full CDR3 protein reads CASSFRGDRDFEAFF.